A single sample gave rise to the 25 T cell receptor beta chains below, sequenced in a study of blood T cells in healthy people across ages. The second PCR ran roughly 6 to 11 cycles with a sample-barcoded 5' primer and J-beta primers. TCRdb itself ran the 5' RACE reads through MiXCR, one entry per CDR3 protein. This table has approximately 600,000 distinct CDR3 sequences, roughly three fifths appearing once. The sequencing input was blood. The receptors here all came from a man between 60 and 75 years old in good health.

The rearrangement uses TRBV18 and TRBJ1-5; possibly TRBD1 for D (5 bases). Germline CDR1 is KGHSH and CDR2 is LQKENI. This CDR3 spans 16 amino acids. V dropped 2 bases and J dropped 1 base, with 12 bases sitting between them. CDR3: CASSPIGGDSNQPQHF. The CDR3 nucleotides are TGTGCCAGCTCACCAATTGGAGGGGACAGCAATCAGCCCCAGCATTTT.

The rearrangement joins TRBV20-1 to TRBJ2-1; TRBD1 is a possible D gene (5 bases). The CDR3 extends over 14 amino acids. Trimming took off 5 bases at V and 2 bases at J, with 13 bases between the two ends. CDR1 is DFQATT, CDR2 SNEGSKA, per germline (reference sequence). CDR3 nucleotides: TGCAGTGCTGGTGGGGCGGTACCCTACAATGAGCAGTTCTTC. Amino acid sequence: CSAGGAVPYNEQFF.

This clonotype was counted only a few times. The CDR3 is CASSPLDEQYF. The CDR3 nucleotides read TGTGCCAGCAGCCCTCTTGACGAGCAGTACTTC. The rearrangement uses TRBV7-9 and TRBJ2-7; D not resolved. Looked up from germline, CDR1 is SEHNR and CDR2 is FQNEAQ (reference sequence). The CDR3 spans 11 residues. V gave up 5 bases and J gave up 5 bases, with 7 bases separating them.

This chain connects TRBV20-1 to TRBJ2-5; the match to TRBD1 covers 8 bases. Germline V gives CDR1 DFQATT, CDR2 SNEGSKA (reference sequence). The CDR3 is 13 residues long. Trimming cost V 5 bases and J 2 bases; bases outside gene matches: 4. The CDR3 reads CSAGGQDQETQYF. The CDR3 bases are TGCAGTGCTGGGGGACAGGATCAAGAGACCCAGTACTTC.

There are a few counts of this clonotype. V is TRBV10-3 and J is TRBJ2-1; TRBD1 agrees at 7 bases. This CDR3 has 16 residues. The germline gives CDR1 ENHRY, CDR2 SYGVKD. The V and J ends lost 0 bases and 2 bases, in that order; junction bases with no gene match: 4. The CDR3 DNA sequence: TGTGCCATCAGTGAGTCGACAGGGATGGCCTACAATGAGCAGTTCTTC. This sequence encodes CAISESTGMAYNEQFF.

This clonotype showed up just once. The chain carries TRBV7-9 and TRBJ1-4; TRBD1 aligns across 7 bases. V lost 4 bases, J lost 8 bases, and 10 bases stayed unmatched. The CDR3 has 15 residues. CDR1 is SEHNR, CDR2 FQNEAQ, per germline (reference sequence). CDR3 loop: CASSSETGWQEKLFF. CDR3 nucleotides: TGTGCCAGCAGCTCAGAGACAGGGTGGCAGGAAAAACTGTTTTTT.

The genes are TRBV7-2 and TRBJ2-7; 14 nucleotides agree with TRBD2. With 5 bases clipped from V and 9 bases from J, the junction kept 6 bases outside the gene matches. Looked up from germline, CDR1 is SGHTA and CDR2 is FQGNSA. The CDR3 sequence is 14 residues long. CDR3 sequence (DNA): TGTGCCAGCAGCCCGGGACTAGCGGGAGTTGGGCAGTACTTC. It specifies CASSPGLAGVGQYF.

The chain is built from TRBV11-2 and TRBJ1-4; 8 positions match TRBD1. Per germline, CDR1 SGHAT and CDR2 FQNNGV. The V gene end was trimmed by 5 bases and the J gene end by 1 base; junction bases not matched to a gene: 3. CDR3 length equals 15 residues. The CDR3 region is CASSRTGGTNEKLFF. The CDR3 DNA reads TGTGCCAGCAGCCGTACAGGGGGAACTAATGAAAAACTGTTTTTT.

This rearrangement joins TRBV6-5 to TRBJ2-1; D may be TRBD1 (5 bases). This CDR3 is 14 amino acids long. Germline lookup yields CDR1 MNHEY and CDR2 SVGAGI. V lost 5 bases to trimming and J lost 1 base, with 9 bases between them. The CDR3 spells CASSPQASYNEQFF. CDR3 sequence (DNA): TGTGCCAGCAGTCCACAGGCGTCCTACAATGAGCAGTTCTTC.

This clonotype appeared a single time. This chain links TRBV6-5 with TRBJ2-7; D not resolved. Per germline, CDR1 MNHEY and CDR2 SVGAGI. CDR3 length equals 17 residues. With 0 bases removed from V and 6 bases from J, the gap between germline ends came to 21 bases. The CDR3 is CASSYSNLPIPSSEQYF. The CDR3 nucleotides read TGTGCCAGCAGTTACTCGAACCTCCCTATCCCCTCGAGCGAGCAGTACTTC.

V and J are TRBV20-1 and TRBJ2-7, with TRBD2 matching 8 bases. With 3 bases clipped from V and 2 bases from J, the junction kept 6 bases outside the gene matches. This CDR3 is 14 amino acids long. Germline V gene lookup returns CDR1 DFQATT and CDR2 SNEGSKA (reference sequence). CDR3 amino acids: CSASTSGGPYEQYF. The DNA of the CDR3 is TGCAGTGCTAGTACCAGCGGGGGCCCCTACGAGCAGTACTTC.

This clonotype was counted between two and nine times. The CDR3 protein is CAISESVTSGGAYNEQFF. The CDR3 DNA follows: TGTGCCATCAGTGAGTCGGTGACTAGCGGGGGAGCTTACAATGAGCAGTTCTTC. This chain joins TRBV10-3 and TRBJ2-1; the match to TRBD2 covers 12 bases. The length of the CDR3 is 18 residues. After removal of 0 bases from V and 4 bases from J, the junction contained 7 bases not matched to a gene. Germline V gene lookup returns CDR1 ENHRY and CDR2 SYGVKD.

The CDR3 is CAISESQGAGTDTQYF. The DNA for the CDR3 is TGTGCCATCAGTGAGTCTCAGGGGGCAGGAACAGATACGCAGTATTTT. The chain has TRBV10-3 and TRBJ2-3, with 8 nucleotides matching TRBD1. CDR3 length: 16 residues. Trimming removed 0 bases from V and 3 bases from J; junction bases left unmatched: 5. The germline V gene encodes CDR1 ENHRY and CDR2 SYGVKD.

The CDR3 bases are TGCAGTGTCCGAGGGACTACCTACGAGCAGTACTTC. Encoded protein: CSVRGTTYEQYF. The V gene is TRBV20-1, the J gene TRBJ2-7; TRBD2 agrees at 7 bases. The CDR3 has 12 residues. CDR1 is DFQATT, CDR2 SNEGSKA, per germline (reference sequence). The V segment lost 7 bases and the J segment 2 bases; nucleotides outside the gene matches: 5.

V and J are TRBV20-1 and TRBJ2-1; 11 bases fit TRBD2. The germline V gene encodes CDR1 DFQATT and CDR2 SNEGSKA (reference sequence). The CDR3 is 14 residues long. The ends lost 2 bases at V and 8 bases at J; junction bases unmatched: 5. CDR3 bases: TGCAGTGCTAGACTAGCGGGGGGATGGGATGAGCAGTTCTTC. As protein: CSARLAGGWDEQFF.

The CDR3, as DNA: TGCAGTGCTAGGAGAACCGGGACAGGGAGATACGAGCAGTACTTC. This encodes CSARRTGTGRYEQYF. This chain links TRBV20-1 with TRBJ2-7; 9 positions match TRBD1. Trimming at V came to 3 bases and at J to 4 bases, leaving 10 bases not matched to a gene. The CDR3 has 15 amino acids. CDR1 is DFQATT, CDR2 SNEGSKA, per germline (reference sequence).

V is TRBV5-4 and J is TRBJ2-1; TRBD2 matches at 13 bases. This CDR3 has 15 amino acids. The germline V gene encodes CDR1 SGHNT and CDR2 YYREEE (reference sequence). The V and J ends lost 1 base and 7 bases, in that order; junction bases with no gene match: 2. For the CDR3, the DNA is TGTGCCAGCAGCTTGCGGGGACTAGCGGGAAATGAGCAGTTCTTC. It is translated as CASSLRGLAGNEQFF.

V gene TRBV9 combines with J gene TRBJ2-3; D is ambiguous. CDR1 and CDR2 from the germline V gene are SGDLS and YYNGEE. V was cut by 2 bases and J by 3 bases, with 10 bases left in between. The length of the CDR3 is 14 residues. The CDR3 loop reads CASSVGLGTDTQYF. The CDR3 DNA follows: TGTGCCAGCAGCGTTGGCCTAGGAACAGATACGCAGTATTTT.

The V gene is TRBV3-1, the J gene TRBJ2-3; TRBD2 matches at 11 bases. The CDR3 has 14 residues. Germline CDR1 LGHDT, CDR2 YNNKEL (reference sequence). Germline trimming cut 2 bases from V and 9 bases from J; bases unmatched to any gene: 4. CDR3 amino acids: CASSQTTSGATQYF. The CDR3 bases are TGTGCCAGCAGCCAAACGACTAGCGGGGCAACGCAGTATTTT.

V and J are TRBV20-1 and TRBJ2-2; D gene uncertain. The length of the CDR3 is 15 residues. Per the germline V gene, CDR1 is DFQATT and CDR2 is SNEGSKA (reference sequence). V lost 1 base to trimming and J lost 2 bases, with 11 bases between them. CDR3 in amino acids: CSARALGLNTGELFF. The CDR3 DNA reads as TGCAGTGCTAGAGCCCTTGGTCTTAACACCGGGGAGCTGTTTTTT.

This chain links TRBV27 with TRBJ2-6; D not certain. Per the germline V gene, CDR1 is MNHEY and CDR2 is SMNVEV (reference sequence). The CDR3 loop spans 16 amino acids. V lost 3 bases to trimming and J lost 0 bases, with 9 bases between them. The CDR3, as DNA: TGTGCCAGCAGTTTCCAGGTCGGCTCTGGGGCCAACGTCCTGACTTTC. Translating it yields CASSFQVGSGANVLTF.

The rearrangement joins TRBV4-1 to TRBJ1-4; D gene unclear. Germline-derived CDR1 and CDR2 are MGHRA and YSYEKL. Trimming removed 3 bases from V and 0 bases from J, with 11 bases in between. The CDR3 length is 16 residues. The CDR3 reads CASSHLGSATNEKLFF. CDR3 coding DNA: TGCGCCAGCAGCCACCTCGGCAGTGCAACTAATGAAAAACTGTTTTTT.

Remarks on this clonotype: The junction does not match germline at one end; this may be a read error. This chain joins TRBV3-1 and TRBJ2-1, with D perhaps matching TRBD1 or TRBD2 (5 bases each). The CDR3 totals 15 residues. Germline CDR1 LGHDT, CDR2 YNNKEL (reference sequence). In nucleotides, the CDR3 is TGTGCCGGCAGCCAAGATCTCGGGGCCCCCAATGAGCAGTTCTTC. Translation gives CAGSQDLGAPNEQFF.

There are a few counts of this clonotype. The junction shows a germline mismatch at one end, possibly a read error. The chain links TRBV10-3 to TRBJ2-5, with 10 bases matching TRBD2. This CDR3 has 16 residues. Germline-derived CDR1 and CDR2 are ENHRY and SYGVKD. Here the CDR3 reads CTIRSSSGGAQETQYF. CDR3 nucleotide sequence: TGTACCATCAGAAGTTCTAGCGGGGGCGCACAAGAGACCCAGTACTTC.

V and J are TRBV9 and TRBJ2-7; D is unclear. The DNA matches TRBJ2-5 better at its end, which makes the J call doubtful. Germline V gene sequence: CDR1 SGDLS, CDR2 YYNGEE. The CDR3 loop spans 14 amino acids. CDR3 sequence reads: CASSVGPDPETQYF. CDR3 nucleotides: TGTGCCAGCAGCGTAGGCCCGGATCCGGAGACCCAGTACTTC.